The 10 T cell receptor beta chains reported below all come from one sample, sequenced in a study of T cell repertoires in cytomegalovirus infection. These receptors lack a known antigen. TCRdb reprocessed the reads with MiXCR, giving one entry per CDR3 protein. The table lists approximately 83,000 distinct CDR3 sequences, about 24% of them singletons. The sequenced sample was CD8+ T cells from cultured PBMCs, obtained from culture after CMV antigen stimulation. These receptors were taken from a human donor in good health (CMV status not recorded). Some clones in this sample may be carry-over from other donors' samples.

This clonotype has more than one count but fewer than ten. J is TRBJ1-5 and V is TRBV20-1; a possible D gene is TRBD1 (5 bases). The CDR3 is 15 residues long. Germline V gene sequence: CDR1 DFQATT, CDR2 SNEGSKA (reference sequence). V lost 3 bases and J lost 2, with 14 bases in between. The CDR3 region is CSARPRGGGNQPQHF. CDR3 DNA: TGCAGTGCTAGGCCCCGCGGGGGGGGCAATCAGCCCCAGCATTTT.

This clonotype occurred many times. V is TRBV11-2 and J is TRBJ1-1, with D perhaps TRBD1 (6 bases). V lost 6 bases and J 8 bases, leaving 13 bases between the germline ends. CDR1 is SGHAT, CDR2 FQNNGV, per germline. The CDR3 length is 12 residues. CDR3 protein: CASRRGAGEAFF. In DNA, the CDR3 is TGTGCCAGCAGGAGGGGGGCGGGAGAAGCTTTCTTT.

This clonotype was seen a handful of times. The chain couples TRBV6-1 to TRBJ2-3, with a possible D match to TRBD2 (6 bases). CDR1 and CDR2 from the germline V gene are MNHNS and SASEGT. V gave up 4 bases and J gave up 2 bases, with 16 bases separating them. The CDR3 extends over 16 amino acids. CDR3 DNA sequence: TGTGCCAGCAGTGTGCGGGGTTTTGAAATCACAGATACGCAGTATTTT. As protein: CASSVRGFEITDTQYF.

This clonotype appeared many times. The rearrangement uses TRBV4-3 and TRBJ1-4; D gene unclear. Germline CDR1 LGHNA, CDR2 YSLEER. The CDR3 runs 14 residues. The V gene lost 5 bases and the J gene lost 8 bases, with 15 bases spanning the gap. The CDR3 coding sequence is TGCGCCAGCAGCGCCGGATTGGAGGCGGAAAAACTGTTTTTT. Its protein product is CASSAGLEAEKLFF.

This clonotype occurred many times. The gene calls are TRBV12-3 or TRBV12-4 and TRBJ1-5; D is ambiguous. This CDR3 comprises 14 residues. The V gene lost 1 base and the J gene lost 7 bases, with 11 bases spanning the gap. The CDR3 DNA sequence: TGTGCCAGCAGTTTAGATCAAACCAGACAGCCCCAGCATTTT. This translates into CASSLDQTRQPQHF.

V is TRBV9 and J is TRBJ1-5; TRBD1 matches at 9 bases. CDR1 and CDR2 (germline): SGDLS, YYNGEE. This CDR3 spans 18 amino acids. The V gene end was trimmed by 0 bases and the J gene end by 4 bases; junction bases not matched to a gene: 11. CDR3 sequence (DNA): TGTGCCAGCAGCGTAGCCCGCCGGGGGACAGGGCTGAATCAGCCCCAGCATTTT. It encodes CASSVARRGTGLNQPQHF. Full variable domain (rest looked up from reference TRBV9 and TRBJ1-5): DSGVTQTPKHLITATGQRVTLRCSPRSGDLSVYWYQQSLDQGLQFLIQYYNGEERAKGNILERFSAQQFPDLHSELNLSSLELGDSALYFCASSVARRGTGLNQPQHFGDGTRLSIL.

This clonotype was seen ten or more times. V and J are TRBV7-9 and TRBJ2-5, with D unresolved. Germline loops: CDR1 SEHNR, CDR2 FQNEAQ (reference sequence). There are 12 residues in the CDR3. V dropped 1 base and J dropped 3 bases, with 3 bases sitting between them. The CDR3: CASSLVEETQYF. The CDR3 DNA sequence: TGTGCCAGCAGCTTAGTTGAAGAGACCCAGTACTTC.

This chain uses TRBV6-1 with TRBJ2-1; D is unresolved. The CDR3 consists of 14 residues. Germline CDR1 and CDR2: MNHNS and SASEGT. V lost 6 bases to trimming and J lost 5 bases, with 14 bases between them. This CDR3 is CASSETRQDNEQFF. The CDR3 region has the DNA TGTGCCAGCAGCGAAACCCGCCAGGACAATGAGCAGTTCTTC.

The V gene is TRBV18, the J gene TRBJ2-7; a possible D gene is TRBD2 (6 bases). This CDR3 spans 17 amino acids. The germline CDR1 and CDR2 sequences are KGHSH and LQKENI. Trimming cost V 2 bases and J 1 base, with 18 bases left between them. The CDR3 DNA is TGTGCCAGCTCACCAAGTTCTGGCGGGACGGCGTCCTACGAGCAGTACTTC. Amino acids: CASSPSSGGTASYEQYF.

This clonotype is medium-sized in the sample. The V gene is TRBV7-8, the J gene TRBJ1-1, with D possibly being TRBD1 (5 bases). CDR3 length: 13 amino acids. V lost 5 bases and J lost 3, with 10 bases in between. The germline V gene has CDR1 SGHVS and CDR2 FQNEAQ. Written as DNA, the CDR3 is TGTGCCAGCAGCCCATTGGGGGACACTGAAGCTTTCTTT. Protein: CASSPLGDTEAFF.